The 15 T cell receptor beta chains below all came from one sample that was sequenced in a study of CXCR3-negative and CXCR3-positive naive CD8 T cells. The study, taken as a whole, reports: More hydrophobic TRB CDR3s were found in CXCR3-positive naive cells than in CXCR3-negative naive cells.

UMI labels and 5' RACE were used to prepare the TRB cDNA libraries. For each CDR3 protein, TCRdb gives one entry from its re-call of the 5' RACE reads, without DNA. The sample holds roughly 7,200 distinct CDR3 sequences. For these TCRs, the target antigens are not known. The sequenced sample consisted of naive CXCR3+ CD8+ T cells from blood. Specified subset: CD45RO-CCR7+CD27+CD95- naive CD8+ T cells expressing CXCR3 (TNR3+). The receptors here all came from a human donor in good health. Some clones in this sample may be carry-over from other donors' samples.

By frequency, this clonotype is medium-sized. The V and J genes are TRBV12-3 or TRBV12-4 and TRBJ2-1; the TCRdb D gene call, TRBD1, has no DNA to confirm it. This CDR3 is 15 amino acids long. The chain's CDR3 is CASSPVQTLYNEQFF.

This clonotype registers medium-sized by frequency. The rearrangement links TRBV5-6 to TRBJ2-3; TCRdb reports TRBD2, a call that lacks DNA to check it against. Germline V lookup: CDR1 SGHDT, CDR2 YYEEEE. The CDR3 covers 16 residues. CDR3 sequence: CASSLEGKGLTDTQYF.

The gene calls are TRBV29-1 and TRBJ2-2. The CDR3 has 12 amino acids. CDR1 and CDR2 (germline): SQVTM, ANQGSEA. The CDR3 region is CSVEFDTGELFF.

The chain uses TRBV21-1 and TRBJ1-6. TRBV21-1 is labeled a pseudogene. The CDR3 is 14 residues long. The CDR3 region is CAIRSDMIPSPLHF.

This clonotype shows up as medium-sized by frequency. The rearrangement links TRBV7-3 to TRBJ2-1; no DNA is available, so the TRBD1 call from TCRdb remains unchecked. Germline-derived CDR1 and CDR2 are SGHTA and FQGTGA. CDR3 length equals 13 residues. This CDR3 reads CASSLGGANEQFF.

The chain recombines TRBV3-1 with TRBJ2-7. This CDR3 comprises 15 residues. Germline assignment: CDR1 LGHDT and CDR2 YNNKEL (reference sequence). Here the CDR3 reads CASSQDLDGAYEQYF.

In terms of frequency, this clonotype is medium-sized. The rearrangement joins TRBV29-1 to TRBJ2-1. Germline V gives CDR1 SQVTM, CDR2 ANQGSEA. The CDR3 has 11 amino acids. The CDR3 reads CSVWSLGEQFF.

This clonotype is labeled medium-sized (0.01 to 0.1%) based on frequency. The genes are TRBV29-1 and TRBJ2-7; absent DNA, TCRdb's TRBD2 call cannot be checked. The CDR3 sequence is 13 residues long. In germline, CDR1 is SQVTM, CDR2 ANQGSEA. The CDR3 here is CSAESGSSYEQYF.

The rearrangement uses TRBV29-1 and TRBJ1-3; the D gene TCRdb calls, TRBD1, cannot be checked with no DNA. The CDR3 totals 13 residues. Germline loops: CDR1 SQVTM, CDR2 ANQGSEA. The CDR3 loop is CSVVLGESRTIYF.

This chain joins TRBV7-9 and TRBJ1-1. The CDR3 is 13 amino acids. The germline V gene encodes CDR1 SEHNR and CDR2 FQNEAQ (reference sequence). CDR3 amino acids: CASSFHGNTEAFF.

Judged by frequency, this clonotype is medium-sized (0.01 to 0.1%). This chain links TRBV29-1 with TRBJ2-1; the TCRdb call, TRBD1, lacks DNA for checking. CDR1 is SQVTM and CDR2 is ANQGSEA in the germline V gene. The CDR3 runs to 12 residues. The CDR3 reads CSPGGPYNEQFF.

This clonotype counts as medium-sized by frequency. The chain's CDR3 is CASSEPRDRESRTQYF. The chain joins TRBV2 to TRBJ2-3; TCRdb calls TRBD1, which cannot be checked without DNA. This CDR3 is 16 amino acids long. Germline V gene data show CDR1 as SNHLY and CDR2 as FYNNEI.

According to its frequency, this clonotype is medium-sized. The chain carries TRBV29-1 and TRBJ2-7; there is no DNA to check the TCRdb D call of TRBD1. Germline V lookup: CDR1 SQVTM, CDR2 ANQGSEA. The CDR3 length is 13 residues. The CDR3 here is CSVERQGAYEQYF.

This clonotype ranks as medium-sized in terms of frequency. V and J are TRBV10-3 and TRBJ2-5. This CDR3 region has 15 residues. Germline values: CDR1 ENHRY, CDR2 SYGVKD. The CDR3 here is CAISEPGLVLETQYF.

The CDR3 here is CASSSGLAGWNEQFF. The rearrangement uses TRBV25-1 and TRBJ2-1; TCRdb's D gene call, TRBD2, goes unchecked for lack of DNA. The length of the CDR3 is 15 residues. Germline V gene data show CDR1 as MGHDK and CDR2 as SYGVNS.